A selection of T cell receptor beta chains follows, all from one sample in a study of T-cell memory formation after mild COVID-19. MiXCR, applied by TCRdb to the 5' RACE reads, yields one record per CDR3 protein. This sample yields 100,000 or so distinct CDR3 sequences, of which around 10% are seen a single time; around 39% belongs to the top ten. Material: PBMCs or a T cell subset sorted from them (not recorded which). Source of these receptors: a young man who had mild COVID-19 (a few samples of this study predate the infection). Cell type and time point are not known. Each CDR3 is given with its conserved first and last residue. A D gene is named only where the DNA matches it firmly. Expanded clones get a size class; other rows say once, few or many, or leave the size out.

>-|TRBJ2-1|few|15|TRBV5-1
CASSSDAGLDNEQFF
TGCGCCAGCAGCTCGGATGCTGGTTTGGACAATGAGCAGTTCTTC
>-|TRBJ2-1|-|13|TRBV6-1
CASTPNGGNEQFF
TGTGCCAGCACCCCTAACGGGGGAAATGAGCAGTTCTTC
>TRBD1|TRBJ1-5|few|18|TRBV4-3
CASSQDLLGTGEYQPQHF
TGCGCCAGCAGCCAAGATCTGCTGGGGACAGGGGAATATCAGCCCCAGCATTTT
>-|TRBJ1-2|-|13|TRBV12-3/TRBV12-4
CASSFKISEGYTF
TGTGCCAGCAGTTTTAAAATATCGGAAGGCTACACCTTC
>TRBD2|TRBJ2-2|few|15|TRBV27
CASSPSGGGTGELFF
TGTGCCAGCAGTCCGAGCGGGGGGGGGACCGGGGAGCTGTTTTTT
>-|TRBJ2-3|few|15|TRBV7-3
CASSLTTRSTDTQYF
TGTGCCAGCAGCTTAACGACGCGTAGCACAGATACGCAGTATTTT
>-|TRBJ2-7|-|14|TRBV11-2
CASRTPGTTYEQYF
TGTGCCAGCAGAACCCCCGGGACCACATACGAGCAGTACTTC
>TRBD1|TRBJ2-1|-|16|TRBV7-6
CANSFAGQGLGNEQFF
TGTGCCAACAGCTTTGCGGGACAGGGCCTGGGAAATGAGCAGTTCTTC
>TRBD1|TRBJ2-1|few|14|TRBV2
CASSIRDRGRGQFF
TGTGCCAGCAGTATCCGGGACAGGGGGCGGGGGCAGTTCTTC
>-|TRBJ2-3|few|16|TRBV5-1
CASSLGRGSSTDTQYF
TGCGCCAGCAGCTTGGGCCGGGGGAGTAGCACAGATACGCAGTATTTT
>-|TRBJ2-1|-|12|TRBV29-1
CSAEGRAPQKFF
TGCAGCGCTGAGGGACGGGCGCCCCAAAAATTCTTC
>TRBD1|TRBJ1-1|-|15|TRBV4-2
CASSLRGQLNTEAFF
TGTGCCAGCAGCCTCAGGGGACAGCTGAACACTGAAGCTTTCTTT
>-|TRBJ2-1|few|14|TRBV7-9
CASSFPEGVGEQFF
TGTGCCAGCAGCTTCCCCGAGGGGGTTGGTGAGCAGTTCTTC
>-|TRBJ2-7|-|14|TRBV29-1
CSVLSPLGGYEQYF
TGCAGCGTCCTCTCACCCCTAGGGGGCTACGAGCAGTACTTC
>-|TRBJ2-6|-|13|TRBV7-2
CASSPPGANVLTF
TGTGCCAGCAGCCCCCCCGGGGCCAACGTCCTGACTTTC
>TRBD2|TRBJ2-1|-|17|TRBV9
CASSVVSVAGEDNEQFF
TGTGCCAGCAGCGTGGTTTCTGTAGCGGGGGAAGACAATGAGCAGTTCTTC
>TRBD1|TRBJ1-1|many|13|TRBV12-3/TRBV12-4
CASSTTGALEAFF
TGTGCCAGCAGTACGACAGGGGCTCTTGAAGCTTTCTTT
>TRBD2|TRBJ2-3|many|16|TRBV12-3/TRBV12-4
CASSLVASGATDTQYF
TGTGCCAGCAGTTTAGTTGCTAGCGGGGCCACAGATACGCAGTATTTT
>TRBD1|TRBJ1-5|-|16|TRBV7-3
CASSLADREEVQPQHF
TGTGCCAGCAGCTTAGCGGACAGGGAGGAAGTCCAGCCCCAGCATTTT
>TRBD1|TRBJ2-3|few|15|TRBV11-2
CASSPGQGLTDTQYF
TGTGCCAGCAGCCCTGGACAGGGACTCACAGATACGCAGTATTTT
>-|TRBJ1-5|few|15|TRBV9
CASSPGGNGRQPQHF
TGTGCCAGCAGCCCCGGAGGGAACGGCCGGCAGCCCCAGCATTTT
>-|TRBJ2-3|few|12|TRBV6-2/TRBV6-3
CASSQVRDTQYF
TGTGCCAGCAGTCAAGTCCGGGATACGCAGTATTTT
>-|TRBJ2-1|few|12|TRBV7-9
CASSPIYNEQFF
TGTGCCAGCAGCCCTATTTACAATGAGCAGTTCTTC
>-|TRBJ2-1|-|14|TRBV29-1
CSVAGSGYYNEQFF
TGCAGCGTTGCTGGATCAGGATACTACAATGAGCAGTTCTTC
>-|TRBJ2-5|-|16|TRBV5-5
CASSILDTGLEETQYF
TGTGCCAGCAGCATCCTTGACACAGGTCTCGAAGAGACCCAGTACTTC
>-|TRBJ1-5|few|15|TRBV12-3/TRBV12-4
CASSLLPGVDQPQHF
TGTGCCAGCAGTTTATTGCCAGGGGTTGATCAGCCCCAGCATTTT
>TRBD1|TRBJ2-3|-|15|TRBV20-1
CSAKVGTGETDTQYF
TGCAGTGCTAAAGTAGGGACAGGGGAAACAGATACGCAGTATTTT
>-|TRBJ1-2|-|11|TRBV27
CASRDGGRYTF
TGTGCCAGCAGGGACGGCGGTCGCTACACCTTC
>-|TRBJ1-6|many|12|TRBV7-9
CASSLDNSPLHF
TGTGCCAGCAGCTTAGATAATTCACCCCTCCACTTT
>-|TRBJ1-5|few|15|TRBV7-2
CASSLMIYSNQPQHF
TGTGCCAGCAGCTTAATGATTTATAGCAATCAGCCCCAGCATTTT
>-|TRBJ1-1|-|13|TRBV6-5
CASSYSMNTEAFF
TGTGCCAGCAGTTACTCCATGAACACTGAAGCTTTCTTT
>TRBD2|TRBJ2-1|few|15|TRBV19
CASSPYGGASDEQFF
TGTGCCAGTAGTCCTTACGGGGGGGCCTCGGATGAGCAGTTCTTC
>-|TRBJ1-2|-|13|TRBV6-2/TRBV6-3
CASSYVQNYGYTF
TGTGCCAGCAGTTACGTACAGAACTATGGCTACACCTTC
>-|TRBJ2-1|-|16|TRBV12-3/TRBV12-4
CASSLGVSSEYNEQFF
TGTGCCAGCAGTTTAGGTGTTAGCAGCGAGTACAATGAGCAGTTCTTC
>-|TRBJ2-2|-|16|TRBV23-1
CASAKPSSYVTGELFF
TGCGCCAGCGCCAAACCGTCATCGTATGTCACCGGGGAGCTGTTTTTT
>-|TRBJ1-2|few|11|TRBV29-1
CSVPRDAGYTF
TGCAGCGTTCCGAGGGACGCTGGCTACACCTTC
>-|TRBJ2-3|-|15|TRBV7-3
CASSSSTWGTDTQYF
TGTGCCAGCAGCTCCTCAACGTGGGGGACAGATACGCAGTATTTT
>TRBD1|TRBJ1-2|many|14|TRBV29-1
CSVETGAGLYGYTF
TGCAGCGTTGAAACAGGGGCCGGGCTTTATGGCTACACCTTC
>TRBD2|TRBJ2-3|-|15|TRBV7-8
CASSLPGGATDTQYF
TGTGCCAGCAGCCTCCCGGGGGGGGCCACAGATACGCAGTATTTT
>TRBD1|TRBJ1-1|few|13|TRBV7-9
CALTGFGNTEAFF
TGTGCCTTGACAGGGTTTGGGAACACTGAAGCTTTCTTT
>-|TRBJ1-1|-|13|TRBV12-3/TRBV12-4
CASSLVQNTEAFF
TGTGCCAGCAGTTTAGTCCAGAACACTGAAGCTTTCTTT
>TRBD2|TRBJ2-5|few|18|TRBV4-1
CASSQALTSGGAGETQYF
TGCGCCAGCAGCCAAGCTCTTACTAGCGGGGGGGCAGGAGAGACCCAGTACTTC
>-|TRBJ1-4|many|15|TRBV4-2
CASSQELGASEKLFF
TGTGCCAGCAGCCAAGAGCTAGGGGCGAGTGAAAAACTGTTTTTT
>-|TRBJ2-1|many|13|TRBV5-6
CASSLHSYNEQFF
TGTGCCAGCAGCTTGCACTCCTACAATGAGCAGTTCTTC
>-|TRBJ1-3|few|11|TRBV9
CASSVGNTIYF
TGTGCCAGCAGCGTGGGAAACACCATATATTTT
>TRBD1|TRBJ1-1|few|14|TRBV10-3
CAITGTGESTEAFF
TGTGCCATCACCGGGACAGGGGAAAGCACTGAAGCTTTCTTT
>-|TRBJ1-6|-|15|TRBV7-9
CASSPSWGANSPLHF
TGTGCCAGCAGCCCCAGTTGGGGGGCTAATTCACCCCTCCACTTT
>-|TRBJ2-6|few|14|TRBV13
CASSRAAGANVLTF
TGTGCCAGCAGCCGAGCAGCTGGGGCCAACGTCCTGACTTTC
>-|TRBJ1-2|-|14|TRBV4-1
CASRGGGQPYGYTF
TGCGCCAGCAGGGGGGGGGGCCAGCCCTATGGCTACACCTTC
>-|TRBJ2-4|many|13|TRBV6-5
CASGPGAKNIQYF
TGTGCCAGTGGGCCCGGAGCCAAAAACATTCAGTACTTC
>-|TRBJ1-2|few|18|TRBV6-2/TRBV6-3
CASSYSPASGRDLYGYTF
TGTGCCAGCAGTTACAGTCCGGCCTCGGGACGGGACCTCTATGGCTACACCTTC
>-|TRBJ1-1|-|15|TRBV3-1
CASSQDLWANTEAFF
TGTGCCAGCAGCCAAGATCTTTGGGCCAACACTGAAGCTTTCTTT
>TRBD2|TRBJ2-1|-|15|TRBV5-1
CASSARTSGVNEQFF
TGCGCCAGCAGCGCTCGGACTAGCGGGGTAAATGAGCAGTTCTTC
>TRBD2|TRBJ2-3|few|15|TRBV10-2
CASSSTGGGGDTQYF
TGCGCCAGCAGTTCCACGGGCGGGGGTGGAGATACGCAGTATTTT
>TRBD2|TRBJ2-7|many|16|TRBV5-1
CASSLRGGRAAYEQYF
TGCGCCAGCAGCCTACGGGGAGGGCGTGCGGCCTACGAGCAGTACTTC
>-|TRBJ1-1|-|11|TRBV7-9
CASSFGPEAFF
TGTGCCAGCAGCTTCGGGCCTGAAGCTTTCTTT